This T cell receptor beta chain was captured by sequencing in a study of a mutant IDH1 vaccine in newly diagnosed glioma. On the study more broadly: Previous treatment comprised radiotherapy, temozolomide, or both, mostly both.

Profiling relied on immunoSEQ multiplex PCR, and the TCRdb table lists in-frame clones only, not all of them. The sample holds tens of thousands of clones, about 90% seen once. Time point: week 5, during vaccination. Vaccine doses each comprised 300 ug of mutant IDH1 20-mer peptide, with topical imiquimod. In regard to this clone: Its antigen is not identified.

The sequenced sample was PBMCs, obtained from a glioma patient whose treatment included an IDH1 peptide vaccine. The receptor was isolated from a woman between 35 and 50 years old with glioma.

CDR3 bases: TGTGCCAGCAGGGCGGGAAAGGAGACCCAGTACTTC. Encoded protein: CASRAGKETQYF. The chain uses TRBV2 and TRBJ2-5; D is perhaps TRBD2 (6 bases). Looked up from germline, CDR1 is SNHLY and CDR2 is FYNNEI. The CDR3 spans 12 residues. V lost 6 bases to trimming and J lost 5 bases, with 10 bases between them.